This TCR beta chain emerged from a study of monozygotic twins with inflammatory bowel disease. The CDR3 has 15 amino acids. Germline V CDR1 and CDR2: KGHDR, SFDVKD. Points from the study as a whole: Relative to healthy twins, IBD patients had fewer clonotypes in common with others, a gap that was especially apparent with disease activity.

A remark on this clonotype: What it recognizes is unknown.

Each UMI, carrying a 6-nucleotide sample barcode, came from template switching. Using the 5' RACE reads, TCRdb records one entry per CDR3 protein without DNA. The sample totals about 150,000 distinct CDR3 sequences. This sequence was found in a human donor with ulcerative colitis or Crohn's disease, or a healthy co-twin of an affected twin (not recorded which). The rearrangement links TRBV24-1 to TRBJ2-3; the TRBD2 assignment by TCRdb is unverifiable without DNA. Sequences were obtained from blood. The chain's CDR3 is CATSDLGQSTDTQYF.